This T cell receptor (beta chain) was identified in a study of blood T cell repertoires in COVID-19. Turning to the study itself: Acute-phase and convalescent COVID-19 samples originated in the United States, Italy and Spain. From T cells, B-cell-depleted T cells, or PBMCs came the material, which was cDNA or gDNA.

Germline V gene sequence: CDR1 LNHDA, CDR2 SQIVND (reference sequence). CDR3 length equals 14 residues. Authors' data handling: It was from reference gene primer amplification that nucleated cell counts were estimated. The protocol was immunoSEQ multiplex PCR, while the TCRdb copy is restricted to in-frame clones and leaves out a portion. V and J calls and clone size are given by that table; D and trimming were obtained from the DNA. The repertoire consists of about 190,000 clones, with about 90% occurring once and the leading ten covering 0.62%. To note about this clone: An end of the junction does not agree with germline; a read error may underlie this. The same CDR3 can be traced to other DNA sequences in this sample.

The sample taken for sequencing was peripheral blood. The receptor comes from a man between 50 and 59 years old with acute or convalescent COVID-19. This sequence joins TRBV19 and TRBJ2-3; 12 positions match TRBD2. CDR3 loop: CASRTSGRRDTQYF. Here the CDR3 DNA reads TGCGCCAGCAGAACTAGCGGGAGGAGAGATACGCAGTATTTT.